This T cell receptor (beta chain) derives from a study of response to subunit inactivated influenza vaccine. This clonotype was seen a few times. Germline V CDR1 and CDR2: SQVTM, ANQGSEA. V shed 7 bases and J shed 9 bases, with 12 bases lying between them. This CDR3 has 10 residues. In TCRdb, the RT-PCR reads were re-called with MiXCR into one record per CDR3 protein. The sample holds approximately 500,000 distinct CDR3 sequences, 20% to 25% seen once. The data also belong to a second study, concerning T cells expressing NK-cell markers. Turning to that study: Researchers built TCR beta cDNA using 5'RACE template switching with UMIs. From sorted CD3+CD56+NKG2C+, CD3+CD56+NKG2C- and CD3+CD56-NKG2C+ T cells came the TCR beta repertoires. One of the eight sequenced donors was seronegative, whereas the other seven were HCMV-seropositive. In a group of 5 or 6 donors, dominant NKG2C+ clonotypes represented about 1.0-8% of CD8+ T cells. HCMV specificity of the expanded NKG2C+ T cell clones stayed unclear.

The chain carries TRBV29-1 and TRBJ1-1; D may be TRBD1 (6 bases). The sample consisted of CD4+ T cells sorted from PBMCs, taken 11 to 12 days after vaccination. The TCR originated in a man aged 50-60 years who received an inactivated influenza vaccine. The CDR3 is CSAGDTQAFF. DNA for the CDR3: TGCAGCGCCGGGGACACCCAAGCTTTCTTT.